This TCR beta chain was recorded in a study of neoadjuvant nivolumab and ipilimumab in lung cancer. Study-wide results and caveats: TCR sequencing covered a small number of samples. Only two of four nivolumab-treated tumors gained richness and clonality by surgery. Compared with tumor-adjacent uninvolved lung, resected tumors showed greater richness and clonality. Resected-tumor TCR richness correlated positively with pretherapy blood richness.

Trimming cost V 2 bases and J 5 bases, with 10 bases left between them. The CDR3 is made up of 13 amino acids. Germline CDR1 is MNHEY and CDR2 is SVGAGI. For this clone: The target antigen is unknown.

Assay used: immunoSEQ multiplex PCR; TCRdb lists only in-frame clones, some missing. Found here are about 18,000 clones, 75% to 90% of them singletons; the top ten hold approximately 2.1%. Specimen: peripheral blood, collected before neoadjuvant nivolumab, alone or with ipilimumab. The clonotype comes from an adult with non-small cell lung cancer. The rearrangement links TRBV6-5 to TRBJ2-7; D gene unclear. The CDR3 DNA follows: TGTGCCAGCAGTTACACTGGCCGGGACGAGCAGTACTTC. Protein product: CASSYTGRDEQYF.